These 2 T cell receptor beta chains were sequenced from one sample in a study of control samples from healthy donors and cancer patients. Assay used: immunoSEQ multiplex PCR; TCRdb lists only in-frame clones, some missing. Altogether fewer than 95,000 clones are present, 85% being singletons, with the ten largest covering around a fifth. Sequencing input: blood. The origin of the receptors is a man in his thirties or forties in good health.

The gene calls are TRBV19 and TRBJ2-7, with 7 bases identical to TRBD1. Germline V gene data show CDR1 as LNHDA and CDR2 as SQIVND (reference sequence). CDR3 size: 15 residues. V lost 1 base and J lost 4; bases outside the gene matches: 7. The CDR3 nucleotides are TGTGCCAGTAGTATAGGCGCCGGGACAGATTACGAGCAGTACTTC. Translating it yields CASSIGAGTDYEQYF.

The chain is built from TRBV4-1 and TRBJ2-7, with 7 bases identical to TRBD1. The CDR3 runs to 18 residues. The junction had 14 bases not matched to a gene; V was cut back by 0 bases and J by 3 bases. From germline, CDR1 is MGHRA and CDR2 YSYEKL. CDR3 bases: TGCGCCAGCAGCCAAGACCCAACTACGACAGGGCGCTTCTACGAGCAGTACTTC. Translating gives CASSQDPTTTGRFYEQYF.